This is a list of T cell receptor beta chains from one sample in a study of CD8 T cells in Susac syndrome. TCRdb fed the immunoSEQ multiplex PCR reads into MiXCR, producing one record per CDR3 protein. The sample contains 190,000 or so distinct CDR3 sequences, more than 90% of which appear only once. Sequencing was performed on CD4+ T cells from PBMCs. The receptors were gathered from a human donor with multiple sclerosis. CDR3s include the opening cysteine and the closing phenylalanine or tryptophan. D genes are given only for firm matches.

NA,TRBJ2-7,TRBV5-1,CASRDTGFEQYF,TGCGCCAGCAGAGACACAGGGTTCGAGCAGTACTTC
NA,TRBJ2-5,TRBV4-1,CASSQGTGPFGETQYF,TGCGCCAGCAGCCAAGGGACCGGACCCTTCGGAGAGACCCAGTACTTC
NA,TRBJ1-2,TRBV9,CASSVSPLGQGYYGYTF,TGTGCCAGCAGCGTAAGCCCCCTCGGGCAGGGTTACTATGGCTACACCTTC
TRBD2,TRBJ2-7,TRBV7-9,CASSLVRTSGTYEQYF,TGTGCCAGCAGCTTAGTGCGGACTAGCGGAACCTACGAGCAGTACTTC
TRBD2,TRBJ2-1,TRBV3-1,CASSVAGANEQFF,TGTGCCAGCAGCGTTGCGGGAGCCAATGAGCAGTTCTTC
TRBD2,TRBJ2-7,TRBV7-2,CASSFPSGGPLLAQYF,TGTGCCAGCAGCTTCCCTAGCGGGGGGCCACTCCTGGCGCAGTACTTC
NA,TRBJ2-7,TRBV7-7,CASSPLQGHEQYF,TGTGCCAGCAGCCCCCTCCAGGGACACGAGCAGTACTTC
NA,TRBJ1-5,TRBV3-1,CASSLGQKTQHF,TGTGCCAGCAGCCTCGGACAGAAGACCCAGCATTTT
NA,TRBJ2-1,TRBV12-3/TRBV12-4,CASSSTNGNEQFF,TGTGCCAGCAGCTCTACCAACGGAAATGAGCAGTTCTTC
TRBD2,TRBJ2-5,TRBV5-6,CASSPGGQETQYF,TGTGCCAGCAGCCCGGGGGGACAAGAGACCCAGTACTTC